This TCR beta chain was sequenced during a study of blood T cell repertoires in COVID-19. The assay was immunoSEQ multiplex PCR, and TCRdb's table has in-frame clones only and misses some. The table includes 150,000 to 200,000 clones, 65% to 90% detected once. This clone was seen only once. This sequence was found in a woman in her thirties or forties with COVID-19, enrolled during active disease. The sequenced sample was peripheral blood.

The CDR3 spells CATSDRLAGVKDTQYF. The CDR3 nucleotides read TGTGCCACCAGTGACAGACTAGCGGGAGTTAAAGATACGCAGTATTTT. The chain links TRBV24-1 to TRBJ2-3, with 12 positions matching TRBD2. The CDR3 length is 16 residues. The junction had 6 bases not matched to a gene; V was cut back by 4 bases and J by 5 bases. Germline CDR1 and CDR2: KGHDR and SFDVKD.